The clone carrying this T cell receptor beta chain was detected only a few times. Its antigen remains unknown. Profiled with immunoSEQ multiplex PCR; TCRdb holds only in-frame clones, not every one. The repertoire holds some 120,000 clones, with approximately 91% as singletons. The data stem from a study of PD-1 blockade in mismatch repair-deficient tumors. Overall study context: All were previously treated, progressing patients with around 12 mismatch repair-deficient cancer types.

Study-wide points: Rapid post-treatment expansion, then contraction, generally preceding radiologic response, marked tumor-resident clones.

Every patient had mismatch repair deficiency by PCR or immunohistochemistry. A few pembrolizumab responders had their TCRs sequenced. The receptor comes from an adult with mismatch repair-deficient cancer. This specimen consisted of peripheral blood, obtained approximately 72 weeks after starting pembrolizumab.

The CDR3, as DNA: TGTGCCAGCAGTGAAACAGACGGCTCCTACAATGAGCAGTTCTTC. Its translation: CASSETDGSYNEQFF. This chain connects TRBV6-1 to TRBJ2-1; D remains unclear. CDR1 is MNHNS and CDR2 is SASEGT in the germline V gene. The CDR3 sequence is 15 residues long. V lost 2 bases to trimming and J lost 0 bases, with 8 bases between them.